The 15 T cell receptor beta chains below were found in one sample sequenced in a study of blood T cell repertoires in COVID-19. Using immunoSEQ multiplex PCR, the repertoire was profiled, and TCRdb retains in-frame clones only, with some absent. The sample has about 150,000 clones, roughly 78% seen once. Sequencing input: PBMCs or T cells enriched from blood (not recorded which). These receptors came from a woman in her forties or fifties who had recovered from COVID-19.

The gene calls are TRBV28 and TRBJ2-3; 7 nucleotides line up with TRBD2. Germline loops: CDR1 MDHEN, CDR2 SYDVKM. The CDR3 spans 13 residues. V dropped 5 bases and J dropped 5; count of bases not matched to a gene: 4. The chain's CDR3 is CASSRAGVDTQYF. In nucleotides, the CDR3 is TGTGCCAGCAGTCGCGCGGGGGTAGATACGCAGTATTTT.

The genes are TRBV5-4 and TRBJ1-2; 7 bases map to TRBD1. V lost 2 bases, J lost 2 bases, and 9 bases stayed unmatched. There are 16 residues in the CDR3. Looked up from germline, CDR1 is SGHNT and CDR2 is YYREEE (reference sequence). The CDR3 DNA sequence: TGTGCCAGCAGCTTTGCCGGGACAGCTTTAAACTATGGCTACACCTTC. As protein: CASSFAGTALNYGYTF. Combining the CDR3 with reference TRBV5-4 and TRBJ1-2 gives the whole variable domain ETGVTQSPTHLIKTRGQQVTLRCSSQSGHNTVSWYQQALGQGPQFIFQYYREEENGRGNFPPRFSGLQFPNYSSELNVNALELDDSALYLCASSFAGTALNYGYTFGSGTRLTVV.

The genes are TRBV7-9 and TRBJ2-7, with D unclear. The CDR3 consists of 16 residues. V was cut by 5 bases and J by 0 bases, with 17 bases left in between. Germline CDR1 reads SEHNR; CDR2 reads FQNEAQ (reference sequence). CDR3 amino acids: CASSQPHCTTSYEQYV. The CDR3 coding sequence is TGTGCCAGCAGCCAACCTCATTGTACTACCTCCTACGAGCAGTACGTC.

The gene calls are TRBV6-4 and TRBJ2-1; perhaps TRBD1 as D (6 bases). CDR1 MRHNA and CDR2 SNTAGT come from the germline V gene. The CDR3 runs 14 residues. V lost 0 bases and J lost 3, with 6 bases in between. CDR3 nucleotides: TGTGCCAGCAGTGACTCAGGGGGCTACAATGAGCAGTTCTTC. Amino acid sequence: CASSDSGGYNEQFF.

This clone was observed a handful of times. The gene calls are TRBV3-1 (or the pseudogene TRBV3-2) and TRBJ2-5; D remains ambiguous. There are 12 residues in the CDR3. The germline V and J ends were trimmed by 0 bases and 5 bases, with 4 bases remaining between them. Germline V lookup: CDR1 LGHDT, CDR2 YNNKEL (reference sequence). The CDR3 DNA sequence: TGTGCCAGCAGCCAAGATAGCGAGACCCAGTACTTC. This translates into CASSQDSETQYF.

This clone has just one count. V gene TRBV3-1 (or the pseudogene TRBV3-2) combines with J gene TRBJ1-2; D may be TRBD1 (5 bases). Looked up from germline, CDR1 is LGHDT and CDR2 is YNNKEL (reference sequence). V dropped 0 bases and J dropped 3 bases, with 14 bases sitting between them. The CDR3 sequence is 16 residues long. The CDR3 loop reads CASSQDPPGMDYGYTF. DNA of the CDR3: TGTGCCAGCAGCCAAGATCCCCCAGGGATGGACTATGGCTACACCTTC.

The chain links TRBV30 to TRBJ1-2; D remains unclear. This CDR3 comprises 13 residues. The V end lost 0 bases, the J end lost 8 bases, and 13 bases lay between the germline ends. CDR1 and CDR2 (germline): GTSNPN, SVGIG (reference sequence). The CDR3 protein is CAWSVYRHMGYTF. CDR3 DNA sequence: TGTGCCTGGAGTGTATACCGACACATGGGCTACACCTTC.

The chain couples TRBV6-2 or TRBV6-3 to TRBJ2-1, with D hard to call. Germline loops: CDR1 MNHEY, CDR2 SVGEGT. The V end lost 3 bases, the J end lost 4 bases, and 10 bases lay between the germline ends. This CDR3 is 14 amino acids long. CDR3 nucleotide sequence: TGTGCCAGCAGTTATGAACATATTTACAATGAGCAGTTCTTC. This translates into CASSYEHIYNEQFF.

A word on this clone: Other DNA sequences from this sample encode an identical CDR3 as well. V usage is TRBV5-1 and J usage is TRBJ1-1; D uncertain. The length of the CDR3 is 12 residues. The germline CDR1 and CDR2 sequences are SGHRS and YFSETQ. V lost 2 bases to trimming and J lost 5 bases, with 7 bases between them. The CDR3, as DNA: TGCGCCAGCAGCTTACCGGGAACTGAAGCTTTCTTT. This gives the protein CASSLPGTEAFF.

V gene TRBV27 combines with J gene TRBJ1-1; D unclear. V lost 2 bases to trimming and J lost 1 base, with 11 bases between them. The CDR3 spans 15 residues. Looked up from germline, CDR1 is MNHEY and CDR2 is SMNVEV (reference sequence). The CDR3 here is CASSLSVSWNTEAFF. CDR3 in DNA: TGTGCCAGCAGTTTAAGCGTCAGCTGGAACACTGAAGCTTTCTTT.

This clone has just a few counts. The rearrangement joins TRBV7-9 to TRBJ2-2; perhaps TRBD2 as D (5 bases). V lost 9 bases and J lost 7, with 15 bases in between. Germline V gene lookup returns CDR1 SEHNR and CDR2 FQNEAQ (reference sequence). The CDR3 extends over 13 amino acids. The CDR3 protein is CASSGESDGELFF. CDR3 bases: TGTGCCAGTTCCGGGGAGTCCGACGGGGAGCTGTTTTTT.

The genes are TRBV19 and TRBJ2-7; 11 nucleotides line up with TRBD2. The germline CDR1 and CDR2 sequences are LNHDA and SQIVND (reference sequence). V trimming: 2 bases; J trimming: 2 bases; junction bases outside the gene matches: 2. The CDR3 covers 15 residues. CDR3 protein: CASSIRSGGAYEQYF. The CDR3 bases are TGTGCCAGTAGTATACGTAGCGGGGGGGCCTACGAGCAGTACTTC.

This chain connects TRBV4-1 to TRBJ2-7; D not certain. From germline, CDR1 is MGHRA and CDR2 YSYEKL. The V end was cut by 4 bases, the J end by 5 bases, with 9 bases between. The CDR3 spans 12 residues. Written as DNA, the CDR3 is TGCGCCAGCAGCCGTCAGGCAGACGAGCAGTACTTC. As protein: CASSRQADEQYF.

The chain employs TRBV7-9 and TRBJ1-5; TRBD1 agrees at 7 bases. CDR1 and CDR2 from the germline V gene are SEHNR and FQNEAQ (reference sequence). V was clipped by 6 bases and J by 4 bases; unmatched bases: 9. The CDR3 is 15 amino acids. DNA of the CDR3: TGTGCCAGCAGTAAAGGACAGGCAGGGAATCAGCCCCAGCATTTT. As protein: CASSKGQAGNQPQHF.

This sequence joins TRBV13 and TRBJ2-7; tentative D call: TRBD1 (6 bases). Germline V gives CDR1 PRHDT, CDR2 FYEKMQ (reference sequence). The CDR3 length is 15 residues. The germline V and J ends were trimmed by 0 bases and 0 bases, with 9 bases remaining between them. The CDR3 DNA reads TGTGCCAGCAGCTTAGGCGTGGGACACTCCTACGAGCAGTACTTC. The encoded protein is CASSLGVGHSYEQYF.